This passage covers 18 T cell receptor beta chains from one sample sequenced in a study of blood T cell repertoires in COVID-19. Here immunoSEQ multiplex PCR was the method, and the copy in TCRdb shows in-frame clones only, minus some. This sample has over 200,000 clones, with 65% to 85% found just once. Material for sequencing was peripheral blood. The receptors were sampled from a man aged 40-49 years with acute or convalescent COVID-19.

V usage is TRBV6-5 and J usage is TRBJ1-5, with 7 nucleotides matching TRBD1. This CDR3 has 13 amino acids. V trimming: 2 bases; J trimming: 12 bases; junction bases outside the gene matches: 7. Looked up from germline, CDR1 is MNHEY and CDR2 is SVGAGI. CDR3 in DNA: TGTGCCAGCAGTTACCGTCGGGACAGCCACCAGCATTTT. Residues: CASSYRRDSHQHF.

This sequence joins TRBV10-1 and TRBJ2-7, with 8 bases identical to TRBD1. CDR3 length equals 14 residues. V dropped 5 bases and J dropped 6; count of bases not matched to a gene: 9. CDR1 WNHNN and CDR2 SYGVQD come from the germline V gene (reference sequence). This CDR3 is CASSSGTGPAEQYF. CDR3 bases: TGCGCCAGCAGTTCCGGGACAGGACCGGCCGAGCAGTACTTC.

The chain combines TRBV5-1 with TRBJ2-7, with 7 bases matching TRBD2. Germline CDR1 reads SGHRS; CDR2 reads YFSETQ. This CDR3 spans 14 amino acids. The V gene end was trimmed by 6 bases and the J gene end by 0 bases; junction bases not matched to a gene: 6. This chain's CDR3 is CASKSSGTSYEQYF. The CDR3 nucleotides are TGCGCCAGCAAGTCAAGCGGGACCTCCTACGAGCAGTACTTC.

V and J are TRBV3-1 (or the pseudogene TRBV3-2) and TRBJ2-1; 7 positions match TRBD2. The junction had 5 bases not matched to a gene; V was cut back by 4 bases and J by 8 bases. This CDR3 is built from 13 residues. CDR1 and CDR2 (germline): LGHDT, YNNKEL (reference sequence). The CDR3 spells CASSLGLVDEQFF. CDR3 in DNA: TGTGCCAGCAGCCTCGGACTAGTGGATGAGCAGTTCTTC.

The chain couples TRBV2 to TRBJ1-1; maybe TRBD1 (5 bases). V was cut by 10 bases and J by 2 bases, with 14 bases left in between. The CDR3 contains 13 residues. The V gene's germline CDR1 is SNHLY and CDR2 FYNNEI. This CDR3 is CAITKRTNTEAFF. The CDR3, as DNA: TGTGCCATAACGAAACGGACAAACACTGAAGCTTTCTTT.

The V and J genes are TRBV29-1 and TRBJ2-5; 11 bases are a match to TRBD1. The length of the CDR3 is 13 residues. Germline trimming cut 6 bases from V and 5 bases from J; bases unmatched to any gene: 5. CDR1 and CDR2 from the germline V gene are SQVTM and ANQGSEA. The CDR3 sequence is CSVADRGLETQYF. The DNA of the CDR3 is TGCAGCGTCGCGGACAGGGGGCTGGAGACCCAGTACTTC. Full variable domain (remainder filled in from reference TRBV29-1 and TRBJ2-5): SAVISQKPSRDICQRGTSLTIQCQVDSQVTMMFWYRQQPGQSLTLIATANQGSEATYESGFVIDKFPISRPNLTFSTLTVSNMSPEDSSIYLCSVADRGLETQYFGPGTRLLVL.

The rearrangement uses TRBV2 and TRBJ1-6; 10 nucleotides line up with TRBD1. There are 13 residues in the CDR3. J gave up 9 bases and V 8 bases, and 4 bases lay outside the gene matches. The germline V gene encodes CDR1 SNHLY and CDR2 FYNNEI. The CDR3 nucleotides are TGTGCCAGCTCGGGACAGGGGACTTCACCCCTCCACTTT. Translated: CASSGQGTSPLHF.

The chain employs TRBV6-2 or TRBV6-3 and TRBJ2-5, with 8 bases lining up with TRBD2. The ends lost 6 bases at V and 5 bases at J; junction bases unmatched: 11. Germline V gene data show CDR1 as MNHEY and CDR2 as SVGEGT. The CDR3 covers 15 residues. In DNA form, the CDR3 reads TGTGCCAGCAGCAAAGAGGGACTAGTCAGCGAGACCCAGTACTTC. Translation gives CASSKEGLVSETQYF.

This chain joins TRBV5-6 and TRBJ1-2; 7 positions match TRBD1. Germline CDR1 and CDR2: SGHDT and YYEEEE. The ends lost 4 bases at V and 5 bases at J; junction bases unmatched: 11. The CDR3 has 15 residues. Here the CDR3 DNA reads TGTGCCAGCAGCCCCACTCCGACAGGGAGTTATGGCTACACCTTC. Its protein product is CASSPTPTGSYGYTF.

The chain links TRBV7-8 to TRBJ2-2, with TRBD1 identical over 10 bases. The CDR3 length is 16 residues. The germline V gene encodes CDR1 SGHVS and CDR2 FQNEAQ. Unmatched junction bases numbered 9, after V lost 5 bases and J lost 6 bases. The CDR3 region is CASSPGQGSMSGELFF. In nucleotides, the CDR3 is TGTGCCAGCAGCCCGGGACAGGGGAGTATGTCCGGGGAGCTGTTTTTT. The full variable domain, in which reference TRBV7-8 and TRBJ2-2 provide the parts outside the CDR3, is GAGVSQSPRYKVAKRGQDVALRCDPISGHVSLFWYQQALGQGPEFLTYFQNEAQLDKSGLPSDRFFAERPEGSVSTLKIQRTQQEDSAVYLCASSPGQGSMSGELFFGEGSRLTVL.

In DNA form, the CDR3 reads TGTGCCAGCAGCTACAGGCGCTACACTGAAGCTTTCTTT. Protein sequence: CASSYRRYTEAFF. J is TRBJ1-1 and V is TRBV12-3 or TRBV12-4; maybe TRBD1 (5 bases). The V end was cut by 6 bases, the J end by 3 bases, with 11 bases between. This CDR3 comprises 13 residues.

The genes are TRBV2 and TRBJ1-1; the match to TRBD1 covers 9 bases. Germline trimming cut 3 bases from V and 3 bases from J; bases unmatched to any gene: 8. Per germline, CDR1 SNHLY and CDR2 FYNNEI. The CDR3 runs to 16 residues. The CDR3, as DNA: TGTGCCAGCAGTGACACAACAGGGGGCCTGGACACTGAAGCTTTCTTT. It encodes CASSDTTGGLDTEAFF.

CDR3 protein: CASSFQQGWNTEAFF. The CDR3 nucleotides are TGTGCCAGCAGCTTCCAACAGGGGTGGAACACTGAAGCTTTCTTT. The rearrangement links TRBV5-5 to TRBJ1-1; the match to TRBD1 covers 7 bases. The trim removed 2 bases at V and 1 base at J, leaving 5 bases unmatched. The CDR3 contains 15 residues. Germline CDR1 SGHKS, CDR2 YYEKEE (reference sequence).

The chain recombines TRBV11-3 with TRBJ2-1, with D hard to call. Germline assignment: CDR1 SGHNT and CDR2 YENEEA. V was cut by 0 bases and J by 5 bases, with 5 bases left in between. The CDR3 is 13 residues long. CDR3 loop: CASSLDRDNEQFF. CDR3 nucleotides: TGTGCCAGCAGCTTAGACCGGGACAATGAGCAGTTCTTC.

This clone was observed a single time. The V gene is TRBV6-1, the J gene TRBJ1-1; D not certain. Germline-derived CDR1 and CDR2 are MNHNS and SASEGT. Trimming pared 2 bases from V and 9 bases from J, leaving 7 bases between. The CDR3 is 11 residues long. DNA of the CDR3: TGTGCCAGCAGTGAAATTGGGCAAGCTTTCTTT. This encodes CASSEIGQAFF.

This clone was recorded a few times. The gene calls are TRBV6-5 and TRBJ2-7, with D unresolved. V was shortened by 4 bases and J by 4 bases, with 8 bases between the two germline ends. This CDR3 comprises 12 residues. The germline gives CDR1 MNHEY, CDR2 SVGAGI. CDR3 sequence: CASSSSMYEQYF. CDR3 DNA: TGTGCCAGCAGTTCCTCCATGTACGAGCAGTACTTC.

J is TRBJ1-1 and V is TRBV7-6, with a tentative D call TRBD1 (6 bases). The CDR3 contains 15 residues. V lost 5 bases and J lost 1, with 14 bases in between. Per the germline V gene, CDR1 is SGHVS and CDR2 is FNYEAQ. The chain's CDR3 is CASSPPGHANTEAFF. The CDR3 DNA follows: TGTGCCAGCAGCCCCCCGGGACACGCGAACACTGAAGCTTTCTTT.

CDR3 coding DNA: TGTGCCTGGAGGCTGAAGGTGGGACAGCCTTTTCGCGGCTACACCTTC. This encodes CAWRLKVGQPFRGYTF. V gene TRBV30 combines with J gene TRBJ1-2, with TRBD1 matching over 7 bases. This CDR3 has 16 amino acids. J gave up 8 bases and V 3 bases, and 18 bases lay outside the gene matches. CDR1 is GTSNPN, CDR2 SVGIG, per germline (reference sequence).